This TCR beta chain appears in the sequencing data of a study of blood T cell repertoires in COVID-19. Per germline, CDR1 MNHEY and CDR2 SVGAGI. The CDR3 loop spans 15 amino acids. Trimming took 7 bases from V and 5 from J; bases not matched to a gene: 12. One Seattle source followed patients from active infection through their disease course. Only in-frame clones appear in the TCRdb table, and some are missing; sequencing was by immunoSEQ multiplex PCR. The table has 150,000 to 180,000 clones, about 80% seen once. The source is a woman aged 60-75 years with COVID-19, enrolled during active disease. V usage is TRBV6-5 and J usage is TRBJ1-1; TRBD1 matches at 8 bases. Material: peripheral blood. The CDR3 sequence is CASIPDRERKTEAFF. The CDR3 DNA is TGTGCCAGCATTCCGGACAGGGAAAGAAAAACTGAAGCTTTCTTT.